The 18 T cell receptor beta chains below come from one sample, sequenced in a study of blood T cell repertoires in COVID-19 (dated by TCRdb to the early 2020s). Receptors were amplified or captured by the immunoSEQ multiplex PCR assay. Here the immuneACCESS table is served through TCRdb, limited to in-frame sequences with V and J called. Missing clones are a known gap in these copies; in checked studies unresolved V genes cover under half, and the rest lacks a known reason. Across this sample there are about 140,000 clones, with about 91% seen only once. In total, the top ten clones hold over 0.85% of the sample. Sequences were obtained from peripheral blood. The receptors here all came from a woman aged 45-60 years with acute or convalescent COVID-19.

The CDR3 here is CASSRDTSANTDTQYF. The CDR3 region has the DNA TGCGCCAGCAGCCGAGATACTAGCGCCAACACAGATACGCAGTATTTT. V gene TRBV5-1 combines with J gene TRBJ2-3; 7 nucleotides line up with TRBD2. Losses at the gene ends were 4 bases for V and 2 bases for J; bases not matched to a gene: 10. CDR3 length: 16 residues. The germline V gene encodes CDR1 SGHRS and CDR2 YFSETQ. Combining the CDR3 with reference TRBV5-1 and TRBJ2-3 gives the whole variable domain KAGVTQTPRYLIKTRGQQVTLSCSPISGHRSVSWYQQTPGQGLQFLFEYFSETQRNKGNFPGRFSGRQFSNSRSEMNVSTLELGDSALYLCASSRDTSANTDTQYFGPGTRLTVL.

The V call is TRBV4-1, the J call TRBJ1-5; tentatively, D is TRBD1 (6 bases). The germline CDR1 and CDR2 sequences are MGHRA and YSYEKL. The V end lost 4 bases, the J end lost 2 bases, and 12 bases lay between the germline ends. CDR3 length equals 15 residues. The CDR3 DNA reads as TGCGCCAGCAGCCCCCGTGAGGGGGGCAATCAGCCCCAGCATTTT. This codes for CASSPREGGNQPQHF.

V and J are TRBV6-6 and TRBJ1-4; 9 bases fit TRBD1. V shed 6 bases and J 3 bases; nucleotides not matched to a gene: 8. Germline CDR1 reads MNHNY; CDR2 reads SVGAGI (reference sequence). The CDR3 spans 16 residues. The CDR3 DNA reads as TGTGCCAGCAGCCCCACAGGGGGCGCCGCTAATGAAAAACTGTTTTTT. Encoded protein: CASSPTGGAANEKLFF.

The chain combines TRBV28 with TRBJ2-1; TRBD2 agrees at 7 bases. The CDR3 has 13 residues. Germline V gene data show CDR1 as MDHEN and CDR2 as SYDVKM. With V trimmed by 4 bases and J by 5 bases, 2 bases remained unmatched. CDR3 region: CASSSGLHNEQFF. CDR3 bases: TGTGCCAGCAGTTCGGGACTACACAATGAGCAGTTCTTC.

The chain employs TRBV2 and TRBJ1-4, with D possibly TRBD1 on 5 matching bases. The CDR3 is 14 amino acids. Per germline, CDR1 SNHLY and CDR2 FYNNEI. The V end lost 3 bases, the J end lost 0 bases, and 5 bases lay between the germline ends. CDR3 DNA: TGTGCCAGCAGTGAGGGGCCAACTAATGAAAAACTGTTTTTT. Translation gives CASSEGPTNEKLFF.

The chain joins TRBV20-1 to TRBJ1-2; D is uncertain. Trimming took off 4 bases at V and 8 bases at J, with 11 bases between the two ends. The V gene's germline CDR1 is DFQATT and CDR2 SNEGSKA (reference sequence). The CDR3 runs 11 residues. In DNA, the CDR3 is TGCAGTGCTAATAGTCGCCGAGGCTACACCTTC. It yields the protein CSANSRRGYTF.

The chain is built from TRBV12-2 and TRBJ2-2; TRBD2, the table's D call, was not compared with the DNA. TRBV12-2 has pseudogene status. This CDR3 region has 15 residues. The CDR3 loop reads CASRNASGNTGELFF. CDR3 DNA: TGTGCAAGTCGCAATGCTAGCGGGAACACCGGGGAGCTGTTTTTT.

The rearrangement uses TRBV24-1 and TRBJ2-1; TRBD1 aligns across 8 bases. This CDR3 region has 15 residues. V was pared by 3 bases and J by 6 bases, with 6 bases of the junction left unmatched. Germline loops: CDR1 KGHDR, CDR2 SFDVKD. CDR3 nucleotide sequence: TGTGCCACCAGTGATCGACAGGGGACAAGCAATGAGCAGTTCTTC. It yields the protein CATSDRQGTSNEQFF.

The chain combines TRBV5-1 with TRBJ1-2, with 10 bases fitting TRBD1. Germline lookup yields CDR1 SGHRS and CDR2 YFSETQ. V lost 2 bases and J lost 4; bases outside the gene matches: 5. The CDR3 has 15 amino acids. The CDR3 region has the DNA TGCGCCAGCAGCTTACCCGGGACAGGGGCCTATGGCTACACCTTC. Translation gives CASSLPGTGAYGYTF.

The chain employs TRBV6-5 and TRBJ2-5; D gene uncertain. This CDR3 is built from 11 residues. The V and J ends lost 8 bases and 2 bases respectively, with 6 bases between them. Germline V gene sequence: CDR1 MNHEY, CDR2 SVGAGI. Here the CDR3 DNA reads TGTGCCAGCGGCCCGCAAGAGACCCAGTACTTC. Protein product: CASGPQETQYF.

The rearrangement uses TRBV27 and TRBJ2-3, with D perhaps TRBD2 (5 bases). The CDR3 totals 15 residues. CDR1 and CDR2 (germline): MNHEY, SMNVEV (reference sequence). The V end lost 7 bases, the J end lost 0 bases, and 14 bases lay between the germline ends. The CDR3 protein is CASNSASSSTDTQYF. The CDR3 bases are TGTGCCAGCAATTCCGCTAGCTCAAGCACAGATACGCAGTATTTT.

The chain combines TRBV7-3 with TRBJ1-6, with 10 bases that match TRBD1. Germline V gives CDR1 SGHTA, CDR2 FQGTGA. The V gene end was trimmed by 5 bases and the J gene end by 9 bases; junction bases not matched to a gene: 4. The CDR3 runs to 14 residues. CDR3 region: CASSPGQGGSPLHF. The CDR3 nucleotides read TGTGCCAGCAGCCCCGGACAGGGGGGTTCACCCCTCCACTTT. Variable domain in full (rest from reference TRBV7-3 and TRBJ1-6): GAGVSQTPSNKVTEKGKYVELRCDPISGHTALYWYRQSLGQGPEFLIYFQGTGAADDSGLPNDRFFAVRPEGSVSTLKIQRTERGDSAVYLCASSPGQGGSPLHFGNGTRLTVT.

The chain uses TRBV5-1 and TRBJ1-5, with 10 bases identical to TRBD1. The germline V gene encodes CDR1 SGHRS and CDR2 YFSETQ. The CDR3 runs 14 residues. V dropped 5 bases and J dropped 7; count of bases not matched to a gene: 6. This CDR3 is CASRSGTGDQPQHF. CDR3 sequence (DNA): TGCGCCAGCAGGTCCGGGACAGGGGACCAGCCCCAGCATTTT. Full variable domain (rest looked up from reference TRBV5-1 and TRBJ1-5): KAGVTQTPRYLIKTRGQQVTLSCSPISGHRSVSWYQQTPGQGLQFLFEYFSETQRNKGNFPGRFSGRQFSNSRSEMNVSTLELGDSALYLCASRSGTGDQPQHFGDGTRLSIL.

In this sample, this clone turned up a few times. The chain employs TRBV30 and TRBJ1-1; TRBD1 aligns across 8 bases. CDR1 is GTSNPN and CDR2 is SVGIG in the germline V gene (reference sequence). Losses at the gene ends were 5 bases for V and 5 bases for J; bases not matched to a gene: 10. The length of the CDR3 is 14 residues. The CDR3 region has the DNA TGTGCCTGGGAAAGTTCTACAGGGGGTACTGAAGCTTTCTTT. The encoded protein is CAWESSTGGTEAFF.

The chain links TRBV7-3 to TRBJ2-2; TRBD1 agrees at 8 bases. Germline CDR1 is SGHTA and CDR2 is FQGTGA. The CDR3 has 16 amino acids. Trimming cost V 4 bases and J 0 bases; bases outside gene matches: 4. CDR3 nucleotide sequence: TGTGCCAGCAGCTCCAGGACAGGGTCGAACACCGGGGAGCTGTTTTTT. As protein: CASSSRTGSNTGELFF.

The chain employs TRBV27 and TRBJ2-7; 10 bases are shared with TRBD1. CDR1 is MNHEY and CDR2 is SMNVEV in the germline V gene (reference sequence). The CDR3 runs to 12 residues. With 2 bases clipped from V and 10 bases from J, the junction kept 2 bases outside the gene matches. The CDR3 sequence: CASSLRQGAQYF. The CDR3 DNA sequence: TGTGCCAGCAGTTTACGACAGGGGGCCCAGTACTTC.

The table lists this clone with a count of one. The rearrangement joins TRBV12-5 to TRBJ1-4, with 9 bases matching TRBD1. Looked up from germline, CDR1 is LGHNT and CDR2 is FRNRAP. V lost 2 bases, J lost 13 bases, and 11 bases stayed unmatched. CDR3 length equals 15 residues. This CDR3 reads CASGLTSGTGKRLFF. CDR3 coding DNA: TGTGCTAGTGGTTTGACATCCGGGACAGGGAAGAGACTGTTTTTT.

The chain is built from TRBV15 and TRBJ1-4, with 9 bases that match TRBD1. The J segment lost 4 bases and the V segment lost 7 bases, leaving 7 bases of the junction unmatched. Germline V gene sequence: CDR1 LNHNV, CDR2 YYDKDF (reference sequence). The CDR3 contains 15 residues. As DNA, the CDR3 is TGTGCCACCATCAGGACAGGGGCGTTTAATGAAAAACTGTTTTTT. Protein sequence: CATIRTGAFNEKLFF.